These T cell receptor beta chains were read from a single sample in a study of shared clonotypes between healthy human individuals. The data were produced by immunoSEQ multiplex PCR, yet TCRdb's version contains in-frame clones alone and is incomplete. The sample carries 2 million to 2.5 million clones, around 93% recorded once. The specimen sequenced was naive CD8+ T cells from PBMCs. These receptors were obtained from a man in his late teens or twenties in good health. Some clones in this sample may be carry-over from other donors' samples. The CDR3 runs from the conserved cysteine through the conserved F or W. D genes are given only for firm matches. Clone size appears in some rows only: once, few, many, or a class for an expanded clone.

clone_size j_call d_call v_call cdr3_length cdr3_nt cdr3_aa
. TRBJ1-5 . TRBV9 15 TGTGCCAGCAGCTCTAGGGGCGGGTGGGCTGAGCCCCAGCATTTT CASSSRGGWAEPQHF
. TRBJ2-1 . TRBV5-4 15 TGTGCCAGCAGCTCCACGGGACTTTCAAACAATGAGCAGTTCTTC CASSSTGLSNNEQFF
. TRBJ1-2 . TRBV5-1 13 TGCGCCAGCAGCCCGGGAGGCCTGTACGGCTACACCTTC CASSPGGLYGYTF
. TRBJ2-7 TRBD1 TRBV2 15 TGTGCCAGCTCTCCGGGGACAGCGCTCTCCTACGAGCAGTACTTC CASSPGTALSYEQYF
. TRBJ2-3 TRBD2 TRBV4-3 15 TGCGCCAGCAGAACGGGACTAGCGGGAGTAGATACGCAGTATTTT CASRTGLAGVDTQYF
. TRBJ2-7 . TRBV27 13 TGTGCCACCAGCCTCGGCAGCTCCTACGAGCAGTACTTC CATSLGSSYEQYF
. TRBJ2-2 . TRBV28 14 TGTGCCAGCAGTTTATTGGCAGACACCGGGGAGCTGTTTTTT CASSLLADTGELFF
. TRBJ1-2 . TRBV25-1 16 TGTGCCAGCGCTGGACAAACGGCGTTGTGGGACTATGGCTACACCTTC CASAGQTALWDYGYTF
. TRBJ1-1 . TRBV25-1 15 TGTGCCAGCAGTGAATCCCCAGCCCTGAACACTGAAGCTTTCTTT CASSESPALNTEAFF
. TRBJ1-6 TRBD1 TRBV27 15 TGTGCCAGCAGTCCACATCCAGGGGGTAATTCACCCCTCCACTTT CASSPHPGGNSPLHF
. TRBJ1-1 TRBD1 TRBV5-1 12 TGCGCCAGCAGCCTGACAGGGGGTGAAGCTTTCTTT CASSLTGGEAFF
. TRBJ2-7 TRBD2 TRBV27 16 TGTGCCAGCAGTTTCCTAGCGGGAGGGGGCCTCTACGAGCAGTACTTC CASSFLAGGGLYEQYF
. TRBJ2-2 TRBD2 TRBV28 15 TGTGCCAGCAGTTTGGGACTAGCGGACACCGGGGAGCTGTTTTTT CASSLGLADTGELFF
. TRBJ1-2 . TRBV7-9 14 TGTGCCAGCAGCTTAGTCAGTTTGGCGCCAGCTTACACCTTC CASSLVSLAPAYTF
. TRBJ2-1 . TRBV7-2 15 TGTGCCAGCAACGTGGGGGGCTACTCCTACAATGAGCAGTTCTTC CASNVGGYSYNEQFF
. TRBJ1-2 . TRBV5-4 12 TGTGCCAGCAGTCCGGGGGGCTATGGCTACACCTTC CASSPGGYGYTF
. TRBJ2-2 . TRBV30 14 TGTGCCTGGGCCCTCCTCGGACACACCGGGGAGCTGTTTTTT CAWALLGHTGELFF
. TRBJ2-5 . TRBV7-2 15 TGTGCCAGCAGCCGAGGGGGCGGGACACAAGAGACCCAGTACTTC CASSRGGGTQETQYF
. TRBJ2-1 . TRBV7-9 15 TGTGCCAGCAGTCCCCGGGACCCTACCTACAATGAGCAGTTCTTC CASSPRDPTYNEQFF
once TRBJ2-7 . TRBV27 15 TGTGCCAGCAGTTTACGGATAAGCGCCAAGTACGAGCAGTACTTC CASSLRISAKYEQYF
. TRBJ1-5 TRBD1 TRBV4-1 18 TGCGCCAGCAGCCAAGTGGGGACAGGGACAGGGGGAAGTCAGCCCCAGCATTTT CASSQVGTGTGGSQPQHF
. TRBJ2-2 TRBD2 TRBV7-3 16 TGTGCCAGCAGCTTACTACTAGCGGGTAACACCGGGGAGCTGTTTTTT CASSLLLAGNTGELFF
. TRBJ2-1 TRBD1 TRBV5-1 13 TGCGCCAGCAGGCAGGACAGGGGTGATGAGCAGTTCTTC CASRQDRGDEQFF
. TRBJ2-7 TRBD1 TRBV5-6 15 TGTGCCAGCAGCCCCGACAGGGACCCCCTCTACGAGCAGTACTTC CASSPDRDPLYEQYF
. TRBJ1-2 TRBD1 TRBV19 14 TGTGCATCTCAGTCCGGGGCAGGGGGCTATGGCTACACCTTC CASQSGAGGYGYTF
. TRBJ2-1 . TRBV27 15 TGTGCCAGCAGTTTGTCTAGGGTAACCTACAATGAGCAGTTCTTC CASSLSRVTYNEQFF
. TRBJ1-3 . TRBV13 15 TGTGCCAGCAGCTTAGGGCAATCCCCTGGAAACACCATATATTTT CASSLGQSPGNTIYF
. TRBJ2-2 . TRBV28 18 TGTGCCAGCAGTTTAAGTGTAGGGGGGATTCCCCCAGCCGGGGAGCTGTTTTTT CASSLSVGGIPPAGELFF
once TRBJ2-7 TRBD2 TRBV7-9 16 TGTGCCAGCAGTGACCCTCTTCTAGCGGTATCCTACGAGCAGTACTTC CASSDPLLAVSYEQYF
. TRBJ2-7 TRBD2 TRBV9 15 TGTGCCAGCAGTACAGGACTAGCGGGAGGGTACGAGCAGTACTTC CASSTGLAGGYEQYF
. TRBJ2-3 TRBD2 TRBV27 13 TGTGCCAGCAGTTACCGTACGGGAGGTACGCAGTATTTT CASSYRTGGTQYF
. TRBJ1-5 TRBD1 TRBV11-2 16 TGTGCCAGCAGCCGCCGGACAGGGTATAGCAATCAGCCCCAGCATTTT CASSRRTGYSNQPQHF
. TRBJ1-2 TRBD1 TRBV10-2 14 TGCGCCAGCAGCAGGGGGCGCGATCTCTATGGCTACACCTTC CASSRGRDLYGYTF
once TRBJ2-7 TRBD1 TRBV20-1 11 TGCAGTGCAAAGCAGGGGGCCGAGCAGTACTTC CSAKQGAEQYF
. TRBJ2-1 TRBD2 TRBV9 18 TGTGCCAGCAGCGTCCCGGGACTAGCGGGAGGGTGGGACAATGAGCAGTTCTTC CASSVPGLAGGWDNEQFF
. TRBJ2-7 . TRBV27 13 TGTGCCAGCAGTCCTCCCAGCTCCTACGAGCAGTACTTC CASSPPSSYEQYF
. TRBJ1-1 . TRBV28 17 TGTGCCAGCAGTTTGTCCCCCAGGCAATCCCTGAACACTGAAGCTTTCTTT CASSLSPRQSLNTEAFF
. TRBJ2-6 . TRBV7-8 12 TGTGCCAGCAGCTTAGGGGGGCCGGGCCTGACTTTC CASSLGGPGLTF
. TRBJ2-7 . TRBV19 14 TGTGCCACCATGGGAGGGGGCGCCTTCTACGAGCAGTACTTC CATMGGGAFYEQYF
. TRBJ1-2 . TRBV6-6 15 TGTGCCAGCAGTTACTCGGGGGGCAGTGGCTATGGCTACACCTTC CASSYSGGSGYGYTF
few TRBJ1-2 . TRBV27 15 TGTGCCAGCAGTTTATCGATGCGGGCCACTATGGGCTACACCTTC CASSLSMRATMGYTF
. TRBJ2-3 . TRBV5-1 13 TGCGCCAGCAGCGCAGGGCGTACAGATACGCAGTATTTT CASSAGRTDTQYF
. TRBJ2-1 TRBD2 TRBV5-4 16 TGTGCCAGCAGCTTGTTGTACGGGACTAGGTACAATGAGCAGTTCTTC CASSLLYGTRYNEQFF
. TRBJ1-4 . TRBV4-1 15 TGCGCCAGCAGCCAAGATCCAGGGAGGGGTGAAAAACTGTTTTTT CASSQDPGRGEKLFF
. TRBJ2-7 TRBD1 TRBV18 15 TGTGCCAGCTCACCCTCCCAAGACAGGGGGCGGGGGCAGTACTTC CASSPSQDRGRGQYF